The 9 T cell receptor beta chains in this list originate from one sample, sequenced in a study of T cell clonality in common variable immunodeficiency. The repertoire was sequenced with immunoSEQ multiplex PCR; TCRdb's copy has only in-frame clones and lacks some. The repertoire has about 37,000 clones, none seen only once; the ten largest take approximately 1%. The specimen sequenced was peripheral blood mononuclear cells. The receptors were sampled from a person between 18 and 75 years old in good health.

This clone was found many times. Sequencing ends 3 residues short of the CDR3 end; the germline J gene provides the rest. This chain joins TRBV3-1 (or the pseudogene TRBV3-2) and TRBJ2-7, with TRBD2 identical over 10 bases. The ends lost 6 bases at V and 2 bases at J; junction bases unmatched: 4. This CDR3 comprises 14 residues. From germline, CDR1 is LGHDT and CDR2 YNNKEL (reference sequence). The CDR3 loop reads CASSSSGRPYEQYF. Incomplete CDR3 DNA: TGTGCCAGCAGTTCTAGCGGGAGACCCTACGAG.

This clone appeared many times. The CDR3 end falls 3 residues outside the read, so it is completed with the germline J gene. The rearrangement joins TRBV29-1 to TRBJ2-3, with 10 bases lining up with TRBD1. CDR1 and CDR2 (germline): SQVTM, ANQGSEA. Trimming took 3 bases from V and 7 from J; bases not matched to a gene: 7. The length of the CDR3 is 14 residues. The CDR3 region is CSVDTRDRGYTQYF. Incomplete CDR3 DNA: TGCAGCGTTGATACCCGGGACAGGGGATATACG.

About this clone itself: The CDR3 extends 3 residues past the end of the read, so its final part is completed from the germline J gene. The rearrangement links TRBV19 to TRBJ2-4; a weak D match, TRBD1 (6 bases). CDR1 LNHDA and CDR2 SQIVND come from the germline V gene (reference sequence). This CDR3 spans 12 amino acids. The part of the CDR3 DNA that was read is TGTGCCAGTAGTACAGGGGCGCATGGT. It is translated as CASSTGAHG. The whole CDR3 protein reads CASSTGAHGQYF.

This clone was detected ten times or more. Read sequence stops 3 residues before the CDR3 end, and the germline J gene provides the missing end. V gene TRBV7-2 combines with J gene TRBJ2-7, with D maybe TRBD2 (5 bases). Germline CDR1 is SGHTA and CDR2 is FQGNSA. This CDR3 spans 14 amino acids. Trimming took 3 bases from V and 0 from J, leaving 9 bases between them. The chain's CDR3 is CASSFGVYSYEQYF. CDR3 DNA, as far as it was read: TGTGCCAGCAGCTTCGGGGTTTACTCCTACGAG.

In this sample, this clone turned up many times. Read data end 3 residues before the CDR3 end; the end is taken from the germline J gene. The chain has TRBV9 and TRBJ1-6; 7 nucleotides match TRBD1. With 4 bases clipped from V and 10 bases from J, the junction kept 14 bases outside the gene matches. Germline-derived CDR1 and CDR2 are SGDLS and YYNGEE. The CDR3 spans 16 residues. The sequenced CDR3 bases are TGTGCCAGCAGCCCAAGACAGGGATCATTGGTATCACCC. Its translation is CASSPRQGSLVSP. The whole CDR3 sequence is CASSPRQGSLVSPLHF.

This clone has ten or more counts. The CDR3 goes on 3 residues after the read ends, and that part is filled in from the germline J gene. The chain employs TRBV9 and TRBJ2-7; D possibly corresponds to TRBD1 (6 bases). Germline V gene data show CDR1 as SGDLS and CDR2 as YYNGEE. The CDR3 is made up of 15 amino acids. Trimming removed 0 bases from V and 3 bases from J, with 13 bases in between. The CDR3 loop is CASSVGQDLFYEQYF. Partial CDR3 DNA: TGTGCCAGCAGCGTAGGACAGGACCTTTTCTACGAG.

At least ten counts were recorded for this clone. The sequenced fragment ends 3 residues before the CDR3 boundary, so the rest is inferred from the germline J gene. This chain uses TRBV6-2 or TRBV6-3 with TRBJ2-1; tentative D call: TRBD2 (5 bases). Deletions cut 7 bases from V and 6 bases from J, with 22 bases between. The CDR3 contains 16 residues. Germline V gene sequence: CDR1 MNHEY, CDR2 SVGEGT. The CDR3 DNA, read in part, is TGTGCCAGCACCCAAGGCCTCGTGGCAGGAGGCAATGAG. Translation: CASTQGLVAGGNE. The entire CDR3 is CASTQGLVAGGNEQFF.

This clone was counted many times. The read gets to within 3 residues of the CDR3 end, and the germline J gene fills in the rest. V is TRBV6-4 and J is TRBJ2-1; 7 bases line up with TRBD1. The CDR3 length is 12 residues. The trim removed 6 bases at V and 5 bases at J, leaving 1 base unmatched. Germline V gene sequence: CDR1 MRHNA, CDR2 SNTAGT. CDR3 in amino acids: CASSGTDNEQFF. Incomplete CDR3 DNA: TGTGCCAGCAGCGGGACAGACAATGAG.

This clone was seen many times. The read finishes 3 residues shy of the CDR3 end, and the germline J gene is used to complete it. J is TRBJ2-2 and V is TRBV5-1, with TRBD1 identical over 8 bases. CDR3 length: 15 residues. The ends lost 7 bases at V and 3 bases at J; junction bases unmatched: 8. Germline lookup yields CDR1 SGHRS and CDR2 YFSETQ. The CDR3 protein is CASSPQGAHTGELFF. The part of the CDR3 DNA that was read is TGCGCCAGCTCTCCTCAGGGGGCTCACACCGGGGAG.